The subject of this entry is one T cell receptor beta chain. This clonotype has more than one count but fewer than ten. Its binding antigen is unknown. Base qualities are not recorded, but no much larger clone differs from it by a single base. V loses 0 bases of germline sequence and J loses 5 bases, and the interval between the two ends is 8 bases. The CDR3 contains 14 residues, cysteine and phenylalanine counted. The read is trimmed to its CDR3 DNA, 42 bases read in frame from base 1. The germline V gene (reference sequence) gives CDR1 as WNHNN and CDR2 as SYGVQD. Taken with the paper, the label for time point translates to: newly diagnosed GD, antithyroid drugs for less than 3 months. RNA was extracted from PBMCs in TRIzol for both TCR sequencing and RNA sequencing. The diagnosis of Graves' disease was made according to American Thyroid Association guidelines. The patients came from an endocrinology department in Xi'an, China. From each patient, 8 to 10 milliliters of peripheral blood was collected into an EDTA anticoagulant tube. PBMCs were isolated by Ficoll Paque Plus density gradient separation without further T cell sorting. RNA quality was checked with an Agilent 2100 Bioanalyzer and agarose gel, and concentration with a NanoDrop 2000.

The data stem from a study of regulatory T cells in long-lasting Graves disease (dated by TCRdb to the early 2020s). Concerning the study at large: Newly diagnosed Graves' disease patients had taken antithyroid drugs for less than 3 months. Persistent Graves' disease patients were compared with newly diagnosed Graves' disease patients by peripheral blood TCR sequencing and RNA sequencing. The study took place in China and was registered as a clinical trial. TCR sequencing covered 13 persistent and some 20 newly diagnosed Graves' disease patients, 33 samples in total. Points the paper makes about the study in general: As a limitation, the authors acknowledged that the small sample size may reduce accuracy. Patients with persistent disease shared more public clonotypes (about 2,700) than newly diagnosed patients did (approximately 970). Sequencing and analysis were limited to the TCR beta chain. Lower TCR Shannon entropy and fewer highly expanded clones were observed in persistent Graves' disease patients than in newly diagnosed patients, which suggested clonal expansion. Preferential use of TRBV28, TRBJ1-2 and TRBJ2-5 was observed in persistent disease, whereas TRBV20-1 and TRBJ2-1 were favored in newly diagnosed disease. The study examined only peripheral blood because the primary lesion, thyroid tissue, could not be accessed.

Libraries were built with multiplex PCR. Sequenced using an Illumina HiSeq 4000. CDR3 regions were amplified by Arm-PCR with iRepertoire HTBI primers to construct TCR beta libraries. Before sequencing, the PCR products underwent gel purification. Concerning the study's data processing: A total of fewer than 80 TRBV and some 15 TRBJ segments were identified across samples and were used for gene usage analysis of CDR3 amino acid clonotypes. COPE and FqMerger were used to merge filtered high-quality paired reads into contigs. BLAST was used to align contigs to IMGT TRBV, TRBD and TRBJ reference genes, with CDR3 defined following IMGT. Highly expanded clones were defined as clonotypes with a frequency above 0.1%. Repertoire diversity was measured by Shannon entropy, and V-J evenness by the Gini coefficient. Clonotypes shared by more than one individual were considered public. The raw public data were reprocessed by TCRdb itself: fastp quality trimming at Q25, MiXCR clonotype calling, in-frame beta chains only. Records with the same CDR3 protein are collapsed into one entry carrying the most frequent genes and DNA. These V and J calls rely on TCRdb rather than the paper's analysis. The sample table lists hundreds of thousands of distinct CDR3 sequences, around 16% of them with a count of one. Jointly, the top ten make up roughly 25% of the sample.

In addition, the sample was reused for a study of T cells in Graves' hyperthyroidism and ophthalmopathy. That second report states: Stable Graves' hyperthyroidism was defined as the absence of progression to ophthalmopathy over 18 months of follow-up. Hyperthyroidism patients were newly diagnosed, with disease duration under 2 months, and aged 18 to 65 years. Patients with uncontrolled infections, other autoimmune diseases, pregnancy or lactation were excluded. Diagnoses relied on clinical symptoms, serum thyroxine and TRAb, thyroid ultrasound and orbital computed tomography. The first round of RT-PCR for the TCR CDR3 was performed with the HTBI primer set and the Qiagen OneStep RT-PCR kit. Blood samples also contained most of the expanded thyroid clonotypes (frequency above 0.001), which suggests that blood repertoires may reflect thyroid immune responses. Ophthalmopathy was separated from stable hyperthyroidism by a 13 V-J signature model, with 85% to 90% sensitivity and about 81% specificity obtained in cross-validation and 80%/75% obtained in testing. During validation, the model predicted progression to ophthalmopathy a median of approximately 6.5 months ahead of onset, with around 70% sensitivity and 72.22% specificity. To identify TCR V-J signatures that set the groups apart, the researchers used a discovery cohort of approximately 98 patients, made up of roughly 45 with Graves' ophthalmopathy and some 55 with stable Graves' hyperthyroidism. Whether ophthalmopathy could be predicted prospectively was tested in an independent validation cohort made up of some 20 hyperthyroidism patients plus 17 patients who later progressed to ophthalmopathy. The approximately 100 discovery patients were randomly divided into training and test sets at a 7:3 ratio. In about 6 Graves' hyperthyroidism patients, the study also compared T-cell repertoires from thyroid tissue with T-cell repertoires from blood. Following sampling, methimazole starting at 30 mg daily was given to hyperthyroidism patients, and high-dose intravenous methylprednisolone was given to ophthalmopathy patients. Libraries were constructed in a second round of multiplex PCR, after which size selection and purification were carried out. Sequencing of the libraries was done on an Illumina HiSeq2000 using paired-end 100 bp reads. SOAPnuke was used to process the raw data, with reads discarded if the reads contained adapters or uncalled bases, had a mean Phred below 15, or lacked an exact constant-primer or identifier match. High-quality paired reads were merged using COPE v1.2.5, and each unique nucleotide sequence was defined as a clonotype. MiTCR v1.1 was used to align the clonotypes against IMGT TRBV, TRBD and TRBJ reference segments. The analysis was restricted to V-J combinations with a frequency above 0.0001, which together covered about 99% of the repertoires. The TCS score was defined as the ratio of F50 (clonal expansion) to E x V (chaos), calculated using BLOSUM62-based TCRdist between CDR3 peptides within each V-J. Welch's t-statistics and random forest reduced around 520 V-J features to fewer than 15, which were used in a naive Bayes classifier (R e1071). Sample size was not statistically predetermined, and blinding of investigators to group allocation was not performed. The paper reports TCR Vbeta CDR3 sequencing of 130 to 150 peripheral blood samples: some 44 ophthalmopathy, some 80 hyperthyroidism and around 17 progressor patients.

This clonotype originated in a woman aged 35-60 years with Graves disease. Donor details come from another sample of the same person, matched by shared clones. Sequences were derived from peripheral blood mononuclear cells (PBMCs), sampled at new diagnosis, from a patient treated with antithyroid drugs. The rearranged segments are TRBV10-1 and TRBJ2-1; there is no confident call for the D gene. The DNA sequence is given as TGCGCCAGCAGTGAGTCCGGACCGGACAATGAGCAGTTCTTC. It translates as CASSESGPDNEQFF.